These 22 T cell receptor beta chains came from one sample sequenced in a study of shared clonotypes between healthy human individuals. Profiling relied on immunoSEQ multiplex PCR, and the TCRdb table lists in-frame clones only, not all of them. Of roughly 1,600,000 clones detected, roughly 98.5% appear once; the ten largest clones hold 0.3% to 0.45%. The sample comprised naive CD4+ T cells sorted from blood. Regarding subset: CD45RA+ positively selected. The receptors were gathered from a man between 25 and 39 years old in good health.

This clone was seen just once. CDR3 in amino acids: CASSSGTSGLWSTDTQYF. The CDR3 DNA follows: TGTGCCAGCAGCTCCGGGACTAGCGGGCTCTGGAGCACAGATACGCAGTATTTT. The gene calls are TRBV11-3 and TRBJ2-3; TRBD2 aligns across 12 bases. The CDR3 is 18 residues long. Germline V lookup: CDR1 SGHNT, CDR2 YENEEA. The trim removed 4 bases at V and 0 bases at J, leaving 8 bases unmatched.

V gene TRBV7-9 combines with J gene TRBJ1-1, with D uncertain. The length of the CDR3 is 11 residues. Germline V gene lookup returns CDR1 SEHNR and CDR2 FQNEAQ (reference sequence). The V end lost 5 bases, the J end lost 9 bases, and 10 bases lay between the germline ends. The DNA of the CDR3 is TGTGCCAGCAGCGTAACAGAGAAAGCTTTCTTT. It yields the protein CASSVTEKAFF.

J is TRBJ2-2 and V is TRBV19; no definite D call. The CDR3 length is 12 residues. From germline, CDR1 is LNHDA and CDR2 SQIVND (reference sequence). The V end was cut by 3 bases, the J end by 4 bases, with 3 bases between. CDR3 coding DNA: TGTGCCAGTAGTATGCGCACCGGGGAGCTGTTTTTT. Protein sequence: CASSMRTGELFF.

This chain connects TRBV5-8 to TRBJ1-1; D might be TRBD1 (5 bases). This CDR3 spans 17 amino acids. Germline V CDR1 and CDR2: SGHTS, YDEGEE. Between the trimmed V and J ends, which lost 1 base and 6 bases, there was a span of 22 bases. The CDR3: CASSLYGQVSRTSEAFF. CDR3 sequence (DNA): TGTGCCAGCAGCTTGTACGGACAAGTGTCTAGGACATCTGAAGCTTTCTTT.

CDR3 amino acids: CASSQILGVTDTQYF. The CDR3 region has the DNA TGCGCCAGCAGCCAAATATTGGGGGTCACAGATACGCAGTATTTT. This chain links TRBV4-1 with TRBJ2-3; possibly TRBD1 or TRBD2 for D (5 bases each). CDR1 is MGHRA and CDR2 is YSYEKL in the germline V gene. The CDR3 covers 15 residues. V was trimmed by 2 bases and J by 2 bases, leaving 11 bases between them.

The genes are TRBV9 and TRBJ1-3, with 9 bases that match TRBD1. CDR1 and CDR2 (germline): SGDLS, YYNGEE. The CDR3 extends over 16 amino acids. After removal of 0 bases from V and 2 bases from J, the junction contained 3 bases not matched to a gene. CDR3 DNA: TGTGCCAGCAGCGTAGGGTGGGACAGGGCTGGAAACACCATATATTTT. It translates to CASSVGWDRAGNTIYF. Supplemented by reference TRBV9 and TRBJ1-3, the full variable domain reads DSGVTQTPKHLITATGQRVTLRCSPRSGDLSVYWYQQSLDQGLQFLIQYYNGEERAKGNILERFSAQQFPDLHSELNLSSLELGDSALYFCASSVGWDRAGNTIYFGEGSWLTVV.

V and J are TRBV9 and TRBJ2-1, with 11 bases matching TRBD2. Trimming at V came to 7 bases and at J to 8 bases, leaving 14 bases not matched to a gene. Germline CDR1 and CDR2: SGDLS and YYNGEE. CDR3 length: 16 residues. The CDR3 protein is CASSRTGLAAVDEQFF. Written as DNA, the CDR3 is TGTGCCAGCTCCCGGACGGGACTAGCGGCAGTGGATGAGCAGTTCTTC.

The rearrangement joins TRBV9 to TRBJ2-3; D may match TRBD1 or TRBD2 (5 bases each). CDR3 length: 15 residues. Germline lookup yields CDR1 SGDLS and CDR2 YYNGEE. Trimming shortened V by 1 base and J by 4 bases, and 13 bases separated the two germline ends. Here the CDR3 reads CASSVWDRTADTQYF. The CDR3 DNA reads as TGTGCCAGCAGCGTATGGGACCGCACGGCAGATACGCAGTATTTT.

This chain uses TRBV6-5 with TRBJ1-2; 7 nucleotides agree with TRBD1. Germline-derived CDR1 and CDR2 are MNHEY and SVGAGI. Trimming at V came to 0 bases and at J to 4 bases, leaving 5 bases not matched to a gene. The CDR3 is made up of 15 amino acids. The CDR3 DNA reads TGTGCCAGCAGTTACTCGACAGGGCCATCCTATGGCTACACCTTC. This translates into CASSYSTGPSYGYTF.

The rearrangement uses TRBV18 and TRBJ2-2, with 12 bases matching TRBD2. Germline CDR1 and CDR2: KGHSH and LQKENI. This CDR3 is 18 amino acids long. Germline trimming cut 3 bases from V and 4 bases from J; bases unmatched to any gene: 9. CDR3 sequence (DNA): TGTGCCAGCTCACCGCGACTAGCGGGAGATAGCCGCACCGGGGAGCTGTTTTTT. Its protein product is CASSPRLAGDSRTGELFF.

V and J are TRBV2 and TRBJ2-3; 11 bases match TRBD2. CDR1 SNHLY and CDR2 FYNNEI come from the germline V gene. The V gene end was trimmed by 4 bases and the J gene end by 2 bases; junction bases not matched to a gene: 2. The CDR3 covers 15 residues. Here the CDR3 reads CASSGTSGHTDTQYF. Written as DNA, the CDR3 is TGTGCCAGCAGTGGGACTAGCGGGCACACAGATACGCAGTATTTT.

The chain couples TRBV9 to TRBJ2-7; no clear D gene. The germline CDR1 and CDR2 sequences are SGDLS and YYNGEE. V was pared by 0 bases and J by 0 bases, with 13 bases between. The CDR3 has 16 amino acids. The CDR3 region is CASSVAPSSDSYEQYF. The DNA of the CDR3 is TGTGCCAGCAGCGTAGCGCCCTCGTCAGACTCCTACGAGCAGTACTTC.

This chain joins TRBV5-1 and TRBJ1-2; the D is unclear. This CDR3 comprises 14 residues. V gave up 4 bases and J gave up 5 bases, with 15 bases separating them. Germline CDR1 SGHRS, CDR2 YFSETQ. In DNA form, the CDR3 reads TGCGCCAGCAGCCCAATAGAAGGGCCTTATGGCTACACCTTC. This sequence encodes CASSPIEGPYGYTF.

This clone was counted a single time. The V gene is TRBV28, the J gene TRBJ2-5, with a weak D call TRBD1 (8 bases). This CDR3 comprises 18 residues. Germline values: CDR1 MDHEN, CDR2 SYDVKM. V shed 3 bases and J shed 3 bases, with 23 bases lying between them. In DNA form, the CDR3 reads TGTGCCAGCAGTTTGGCCGGGACAGGACTAGGAACAAAAGAGACCCAGTACTTC. Protein product: CASSLAGTGLGTKETQYF.

The chain links TRBV5-4 to TRBJ1-4; 7 bases line up with TRBD1. The CDR3 contains 16 residues. In germline, CDR1 is SGHNT, CDR2 YYREEE (reference sequence). The J segment lost 6 bases and the V segment lost 4 bases, leaving 12 bases of the junction unmatched. The CDR3 loop reads CASSPGTGTDYEKLFF. For the CDR3, the DNA is TGTGCCAGCAGCCCGGGCACCGGGACAGACTATGAAAAACTGTTTTTT. Supplemented by reference TRBV5-4 and TRBJ1-4, the full variable domain reads ETGVTQSPTHLIKTRGQQVTLRCSSQSGHNTVSWYQQALGQGPQFIFQYYREEENGRGNFPPRFSGLQFPNYSSELNVNALELDDSALYLCASSPGTGTDYEKLFFGSGTQLSVL.

The V call is TRBV11-2, the J call TRBJ2-3, with TRBD2 matching 9 bases. V trimming: 7 bases; J trimming: 6 bases; junction bases outside the gene matches: 14. The CDR3 sequence is 16 residues long. Germline loops: CDR1 SGHAT, CDR2 FQNNGV. The CDR3 sequence: CASTPMTSGWGDTQYF. The CDR3 nucleotides are TGTGCCAGCACCCCAATGACTAGCGGCTGGGGGGATACGCAGTATTTT.

This sequence joins TRBV10-3 and TRBJ2-3, with D perhaps given as TRBD1 or TRBD2 (5 bases each). The CDR3 is 12 amino acids. The germline gives CDR1 ENHRY, CDR2 SYGVKD. V was clipped by 4 bases and J by 4 bases, with 6 bases between them. DNA for the CDR3: TGTGCCATCAGTGGGGGGTCAGATACGCAGTATTTT. This encodes CAISGGSDTQYF.

V gene TRBV2 combines with J gene TRBJ2-5, with 13 bases aligning to TRBD2. J was trimmed by 4 bases and V by 4 bases; bases with no gene match: 3. Germline V gene data show CDR1 as SNHLY and CDR2 as FYNNEI. This CDR3 is built from 15 residues. CDR3 loop: CASSGTSGRVETQYF. CDR3 bases: TGTGCCAGCAGTGGAACTAGCGGGAGGGTAGAGACCCAGTACTTC.

The CDR3 region has the DNA TGTGCCAGCAGCTCTGATAGCGGGAGATCCGAGCAGTACTTC. This encodes CASSSDSGRSEQYF. The chain carries TRBV28 and TRBJ2-7; TRBD2 matches at 9 bases. Germline CDR1 is MDHEN and CDR2 is SYDVKM. The CDR3 totals 14 residues. Trimming took 6 bases from V and 6 from J; bases not matched to a gene: 9.

The chain has TRBV18 and TRBJ2-7, with 8 nucleotides matching TRBD2. This CDR3 has 13 residues. V lost 6 bases and J lost 4; bases outside the gene matches: 5. Germline loops: CDR1 KGHSH, CDR2 LQKENI. Here the CDR3 DNA reads TGTGCCAGCTCCGGGACTAGAGGATACGAGCAGTACTTC. Translated, it gives CASSGTRGYEQYF. The entire variable domain, with the rest obtained from reference TRBV18 and TRBJ2-7, is as follows: NAGVMQNPRHLVRRRGQEARLRCSPMKGHSHVYWYRQLPEEGLKFMVYLQKENIIDESGMPKERFSAEFPKEGPSILRIQQVVRGDSAAYFCASSGTRGYEQYFGPGTRLTVT.

This rearrangement joins TRBV7-3 to TRBJ2-3; D gene ambiguous. Trimming removed 2 bases from V and 7 bases from J, with 13 bases in between. The CDR3 has 14 amino acids. The germline CDR1 and CDR2 sequences are SGHTA and FQGTGA. The DNA for the CDR3 is TGTGCCAGCAGCTTATTCCCCGGCGGACATACGCAGTATTTT. It specifies CASSLFPGGHTQYF.

This chain links TRBV5-6 with TRBJ2-2; the D gene is possibly TRBD1 (5 bases). CDR3 length equals 15 residues. V lost 6 bases and J lost 7, with 19 bases in between. The germline CDR1 and CDR2 sequences are SGHDT and YYEEEE. The CDR3 sequence is CASNPYGRENGELFF. CDR3 nucleotides: TGTGCCAGCAACCCTTATGGCAGGGAAAACGGGGAGCTGTTTTTT.